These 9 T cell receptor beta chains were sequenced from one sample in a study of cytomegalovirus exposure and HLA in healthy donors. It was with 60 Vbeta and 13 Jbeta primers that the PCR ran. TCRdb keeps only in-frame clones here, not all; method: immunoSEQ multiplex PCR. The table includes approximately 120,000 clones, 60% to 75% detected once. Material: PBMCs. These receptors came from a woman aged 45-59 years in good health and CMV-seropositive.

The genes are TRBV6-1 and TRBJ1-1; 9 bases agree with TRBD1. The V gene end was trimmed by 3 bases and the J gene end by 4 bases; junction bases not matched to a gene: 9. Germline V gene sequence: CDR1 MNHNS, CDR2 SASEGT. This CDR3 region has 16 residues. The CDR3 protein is CASSDPHRDRATEAFF. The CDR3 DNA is TGTGCCAGCAGTGACCCGCACCGGGACAGGGCCACTGAAGCTTTCTTT.

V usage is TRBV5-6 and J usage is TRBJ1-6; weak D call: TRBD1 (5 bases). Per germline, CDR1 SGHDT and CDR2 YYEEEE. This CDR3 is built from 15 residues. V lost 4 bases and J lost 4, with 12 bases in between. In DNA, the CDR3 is TGTGCCAGCAGCGGGCAGGGAGGATATAATTCACCCCTCCACTTT. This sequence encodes CASSGQGGYNSPLHF.

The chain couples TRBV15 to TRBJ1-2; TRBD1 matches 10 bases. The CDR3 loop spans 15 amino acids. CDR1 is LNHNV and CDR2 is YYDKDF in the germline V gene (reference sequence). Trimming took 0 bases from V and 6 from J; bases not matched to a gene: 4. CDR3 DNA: TGTGCCACCAGCAGAGATAGGGACAGGGGTAATGGCTACACCTTC. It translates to CATSRDRDRGNGYTF.

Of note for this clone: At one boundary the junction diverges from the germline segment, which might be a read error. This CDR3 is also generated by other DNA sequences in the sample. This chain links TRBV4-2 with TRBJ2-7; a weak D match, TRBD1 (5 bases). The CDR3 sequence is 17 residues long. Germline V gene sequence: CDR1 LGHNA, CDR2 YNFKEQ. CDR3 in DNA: TGTGCCAGCAGCCAAGGGGGTGGGGCCAGGGTTACCTACGAACAGTACTTC. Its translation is CASSQGGGARVTYEQYF.

In nucleotides, the CDR3 is TGTGCCAGCAGCTTGGAGCTGGCGGGGGGACTTTACCAAGTTTCCTACGAGCAGTACTTC. Translation gives CASSLELAGGLYQVSYEQYF. This chain uses TRBV5-8 with TRBJ2-7; 8 bases match TRBD2. V lost 0 bases to trimming and J lost 1 base; unmatched junction nucleotides: 18. The germline CDR1 and CDR2 sequences are SGHTS and YDEGEE. CDR3 length: 20 amino acids.

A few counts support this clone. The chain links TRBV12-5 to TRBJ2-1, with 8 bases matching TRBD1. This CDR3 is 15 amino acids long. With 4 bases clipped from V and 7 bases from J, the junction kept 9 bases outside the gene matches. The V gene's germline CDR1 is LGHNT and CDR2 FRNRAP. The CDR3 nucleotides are TGTGCTAGTGGTTCCCGGGGACAGGAGAGTAATGAGCAGTTCTTC. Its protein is CASGSRGQESNEQFF.

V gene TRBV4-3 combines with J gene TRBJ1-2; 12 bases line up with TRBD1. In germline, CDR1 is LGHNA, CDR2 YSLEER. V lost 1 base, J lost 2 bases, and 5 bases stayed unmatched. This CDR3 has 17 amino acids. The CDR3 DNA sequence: TGCGCCAGCAGCCAAGTTCTCGGGACAGGGGGCAACTATGGCTACACCTTC. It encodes CASSQVLGTGGNYGYTF.

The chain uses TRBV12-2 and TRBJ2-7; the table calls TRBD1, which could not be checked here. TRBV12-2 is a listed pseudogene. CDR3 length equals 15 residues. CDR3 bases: TGTGCAAGTCGCTTAGCGCAGGGGGCTCCCTACGAGCAGTACTTC. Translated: CASRLAQGAPYEQYF.

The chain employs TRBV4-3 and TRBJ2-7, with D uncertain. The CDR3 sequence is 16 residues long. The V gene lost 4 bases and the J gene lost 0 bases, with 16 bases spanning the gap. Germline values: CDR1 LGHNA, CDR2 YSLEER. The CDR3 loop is CASSPQGSESSYEQYF. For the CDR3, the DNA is TGCGCCAGCAGCCCTCAAGGCTCGGAGAGCTCCTACGAGCAGTACTTC.